This TCR beta chain came from a study of human T cells and chemical hapten exposure. As for the study in general: The study patch tested 0.01% DPC on the upper back and read results at 6 days. Regarding the study as a whole: Those TCRs sitting above 1 in 1000 frequency stayed the same with DPC sensitization.

Individual cDNA molecules each carried unique molecular identifiers attached by the library. Per the original methods: Samples held a median of 95,638 TCRs, range about 23,224–690,600. TCRdb fed the RACE reads into MiXCR, producing one record per CDR3 protein. These V and J calls rely on TCRdb rather than the paper's analysis. The repertoire includes approximately 100,000 distinct CDR3 sequences, around 9.5% of them detected once, and about 3.5% sits in the top ten. Time point reported: pre-sensitization, week 0. Treatment defined: therapeutic diphenylcyclopropenone sensitization with weekly scalp DPC. The CDR3 runs 16 residues. Germline loops: CDR1 SGHTA, CDR2 FQGTGA. Trimming stripped 0 bases from V and 1 base from J, with 9 bases between. This clonotype was detected a few times. The antigen is undetermined.

Sequencing used whole blood, obtained in connection with sensitization to the hapten diphenylcyclopropenone (DPC). This chain uses TRBV7-3 with TRBJ2-2; D ambiguous. This sequence was found in a woman between 40 and 50 years old with alopecia areata. Some clones in this sample may be carry-over from other donors' samples. CDR3 in DNA: TGTGCCAGCAGCTTAACGGCTCCTGGGAACACCGGGGAGCTGTTTTTT. Translating gives CASSLTAPGNTGELFF.